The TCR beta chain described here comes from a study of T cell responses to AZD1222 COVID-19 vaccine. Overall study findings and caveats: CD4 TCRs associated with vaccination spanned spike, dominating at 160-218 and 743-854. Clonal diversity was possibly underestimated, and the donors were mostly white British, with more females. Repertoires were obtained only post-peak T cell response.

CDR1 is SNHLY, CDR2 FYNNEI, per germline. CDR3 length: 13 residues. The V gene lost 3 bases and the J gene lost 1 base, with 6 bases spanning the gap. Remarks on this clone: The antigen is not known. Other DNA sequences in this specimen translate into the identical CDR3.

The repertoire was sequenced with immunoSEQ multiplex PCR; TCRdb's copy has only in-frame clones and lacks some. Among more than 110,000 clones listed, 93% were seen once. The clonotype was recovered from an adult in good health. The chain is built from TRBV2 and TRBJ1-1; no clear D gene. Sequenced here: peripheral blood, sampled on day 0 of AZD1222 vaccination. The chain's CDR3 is CASSEDWNTEAFF. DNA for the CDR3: TGTGCCAGCAGTGAGGACTGGAACACTGAAGCTTTCTTT.